This is a list of T cell receptor beta chains from one sample in a study of shared clonotypes between healthy human individuals. Only in-frame clones appear in the TCRdb table, and some are missing; sequencing was by immunoSEQ multiplex PCR. In the table there are approximately 810,000 clones, 80% to 95% of which are singletons. Sequencing input: naive CD8+ T cells sorted from blood. The receptors here all came from a man in his thirties or forties in good health. Both conserved end residues are part of each CDR3. The D gene is left open where the match is weak. Where a row states a size, it is once, few, many or the class of an expanded clone; other rows omit it.

d_call: -; clone_size: -; j_call: TRBJ2-5; v_call: TRBV7-9; cdr3_nt: TGTGCCAGCAGCTTAGTAGGAGGCCAAGAGACCCAGTACTTC; cdr3_aa: CASSLVGGQETQYF
d_call: TRBD2; clone_size: -; j_call: TRBJ2-3; v_call: TRBV6-5; cdr3_nt: TGTGCCAGCAGTTCTAGCGGGTGGAACACAGATACGCAGTATTTT; cdr3_aa: CASSSSGWNTDTQYF
d_call: -; clone_size: -; j_call: TRBJ2-5; v_call: TRBV30; cdr3_nt: TGTGCCTGGAGTCTCGGGACCCAAGAGACCCAGTACTTC; cdr3_aa: CAWSLGTQETQYF
d_call: -; clone_size: -; j_call: TRBJ2-1; v_call: TRBV27; cdr3_nt: TGTGCCAGCAGTTCCCCGAGCTCCTACAATGAGCAGTTCTTC; cdr3_aa: CASSSPSSYNEQFF
d_call: -; clone_size: once; j_call: TRBJ1-5; v_call: TRBV21-1; cdr3_nt: TGTGCCAGCAGCAAGTTTGGGGTACTCAATCAGCCCCAGCATTTT; cdr3_aa: CASSKFGVLNQPQHF
d_call: TRBD2; clone_size: -; j_call: TRBJ2-3; v_call: TRBV28; cdr3_nt: TGTGCCAGCAGTTTAAGTAGCGGGATACAGACAGATACGCAGTATTTT; cdr3_aa: CASSLSSGIQTDTQYF
d_call: -; clone_size: -; j_call: TRBJ1-1; v_call: TRBV29-1; cdr3_nt: TGCAGCGTTGAAGGCCCAGGGCTTCCGACTGAAGCTTTCTTT; cdr3_aa: CSVEGPGLPTEAFF
d_call: -; clone_size: once; j_call: TRBJ2-7; v_call: TRBV11-3; cdr3_nt: TGTGCCAGCAGCTACGGGGACGCCCGCTACGAGCAGTACTTC; cdr3_aa: CASSYGDARYEQYF
d_call: -; clone_size: few; j_call: TRBJ2-1; v_call: TRBV5-1; cdr3_nt: TGCGCCAGCAGGAGGGGTGATGGTGGCTCCTACAATGAGCAGTTCTTC; cdr3_aa: CASRRGDGGSYNEQFF
d_call: -; clone_size: many; j_call: TRBJ2-7; v_call: TRBV13; cdr3_nt: TGTGCCAGCAGCTCGATGAACTACTACGAGCAGTACTTC; cdr3_aa: CASSSMNYYEQYF
d_call: TRBD2; clone_size: -; j_call: TRBJ2-1; v_call: TRBV11-2; cdr3_nt: TGTGCCAGCACCTTAGGCCTAGCGGGAGGCAATGAGCAGTTCTTC; cdr3_aa: CASTLGLAGGNEQFF
d_call: -; clone_size: -; j_call: TRBJ2-1; v_call: TRBV29-1; cdr3_nt: TGCAGCGTTGAAGATCAGGGTACTGAGCAGTTCTTC; cdr3_aa: CSVEDQGTEQFF
d_call: TRBD2; clone_size: -; j_call: TRBJ2-1; v_call: TRBV28; cdr3_nt: TGTGCCAGCAGTTTTGGGCTAGCGGCGGATGAGCAGTTCTTC; cdr3_aa: CASSFGLAADEQFF
d_call: TRBD1; clone_size: -; j_call: TRBJ2-7; v_call: TRBV2; cdr3_nt: TGTGCCGGATCCGGGACAGGGGTCCACGAGCAGTACTTC; cdr3_aa: CAGSGTGVHEQYF
d_call: -; clone_size: -; j_call: TRBJ2-7; v_call: TRBV11-2; cdr3_nt: TGTGCCAGCAGCCCTGGAGGGGGCTTCTACGAGCAGTACTTC; cdr3_aa: CASSPGGGFYEQYF
d_call: -; clone_size: -; j_call: TRBJ2-4; v_call: TRBV5-6; cdr3_nt: TGTGCCAGCAGCTTGGGTGGAGGGGGAAACATTCAGTACTTC; cdr3_aa: CASSLGGGGNIQYF
d_call: TRBD2; clone_size: -; j_call: TRBJ2-1; v_call: TRBV5-1; cdr3_nt: TGCGCCAGCAGCTCACTAGCGGGAGTAAGGGATGAGCAGTTCTTC; cdr3_aa: CASSSLAGVRDEQFF
d_call: TRBD1; clone_size: -; j_call: TRBJ2-2; v_call: TRBV18; cdr3_nt: TGTGCCAGCTCACCAGGACAGGGGGCCGGGGAGCTGTTTTTT; cdr3_aa: CASSPGQGAGELFF
d_call: TRBD2; clone_size: -; j_call: TRBJ2-7; v_call: TRBV4-1; cdr3_nt: TGCGCCAGCAGCCAAGGCGTTGACACTAGCGGAGCCTACGAGCAGTACTTC; cdr3_aa: CASSQGVDTSGAYEQYF
d_call: TRBD2; clone_size: once; j_call: TRBJ2-1; v_call: TRBV11-2; cdr3_nt: TGTGCCAGCAGCTTCGTAGCGGGAGGTCCCCATGAGCAGTTCTTC; cdr3_aa: CASSFVAGGPHEQFF
d_call: TRBD1; clone_size: -; j_call: TRBJ2-7; v_call: TRBV15; cdr3_nt: TGTGCCACCAGCAGAATCCAGGGGGCAAACGAGCAGTACTTC; cdr3_aa: CATSRIQGANEQYF
d_call: -; clone_size: -; j_call: TRBJ2-3; v_call: TRBV7-3; cdr3_nt: TGTGCCAGCAGCTCCATATCCCCGGCAGATACGCAGTATTTT; cdr3_aa: CASSSISPADTQYF
d_call: -; clone_size: -; j_call: TRBJ2-7; v_call: TRBV6-5; cdr3_nt: TGTGCCGCACAGTCCTTCTACGAGCAGTACTTC; cdr3_aa: CAAQSFYEQYF
d_call: -; clone_size: -; j_call: TRBJ2-2; v_call: TRBV5-1; cdr3_nt: TGCGCCAGCAGCTTGGGACGGACCGGGGAGCTGTTTTTT; cdr3_aa: CASSLGRTGELFF
d_call: -; clone_size: once; j_call: TRBJ2-7; v_call: TRBV7-9; cdr3_nt: TGTGCCACCCTCGGCAGGGATATGGACGAGCAGTACTTC; cdr3_aa: CATLGRDMDEQYF
d_call: -; clone_size: -; j_call: TRBJ2-7; v_call: TRBV7-9; cdr3_nt: TGTGCCAGCAGCCCCCGGGATGTCTACGAGCAGTACTTC; cdr3_aa: CASSPRDVYEQYF
d_call: -; clone_size: -; j_call: TRBJ1-1; v_call: TRBV7-9; cdr3_nt: TGTGCCAGCAGCCCCTCGGGGCCTCAGGGCCGAGCTTTCTTT; cdr3_aa: CASSPSGPQGRAFF
d_call: -; clone_size: -; j_call: TRBJ2-5; v_call: TRBV7-9; cdr3_nt: TGTGCCAGCAGCTCGGAGGGGGGCGAAGGAGAGACCCAGTACTTC; cdr3_aa: CASSSEGGEGETQYF
d_call: -; clone_size: -; j_call: TRBJ2-3; v_call: TRBV7-3; cdr3_nt: TGTGCCAGCAGCTCGAACAGTCTATCTAGCACAGATACGCAGTATTTT; cdr3_aa: CASSSNSLSSTDTQYF
d_call: -; clone_size: -; j_call: TRBJ2-3; v_call: TRBV11-2; cdr3_nt: TGTGCCAGCAGCGGGGTCGTTTCGGGAAACACAGATACGCAGTATTTT; cdr3_aa: CASSGVVSGNTDTQYF
d_call: -; clone_size: -; j_call: TRBJ2-1; v_call: TRBV11-2; cdr3_nt: TGTGCCAGCAGCAAAAAAGGGGGGGCGGGAATAATCGCCTACAATGAGCAGTTCTTC; cdr3_aa: CASSKKGGAGIIAYNEQFF
d_call: TRBD2; clone_size: once; j_call: TRBJ2-1; v_call: TRBV9; cdr3_nt: TGTGCCAGCAGCCAGGGCGTAAAGGCTAGCGGGACAGATGAGCAGTTCTTC; cdr3_aa: CASSQGVKASGTDEQFF
d_call: TRBD2; clone_size: -; j_call: TRBJ2-1; v_call: TRBV4-2; cdr3_nt: TGTGCCAGCAGCCCGACTAGCGGGAAAGACAATGAGCAGTTCTTC; cdr3_aa: CASSPTSGKDNEQFF
d_call: -; clone_size: -; j_call: TRBJ1-1; v_call: TRBV2; cdr3_nt: TGTGCCAGCAGTGAATTCCTCCCCCAAGCTTTCTTT; cdr3_aa: CASSEFLPQAFF
d_call: -; clone_size: once; j_call: TRBJ2-1; v_call: TRBV11-3; cdr3_nt: TGTGCCAGCAGCTTAGAGGGGAATGAGCAGTTCTTC; cdr3_aa: CASSLEGNEQFF
d_call: -; clone_size: -; j_call: TRBJ2-3; v_call: TRBV2; cdr3_nt: TGTGCCAGCAGTGTAGGGACCCACCGGGGGGATACGCAGTATTTT; cdr3_aa: CASSVGTHRGDTQYF